Shown below are 30 T cell receptor beta chains from a single sample sequenced in a study of blood T cells in healthy people across ages. Primed by a sample-barcoded 5' primer and a J-beta primer mix, a second PCR proceeded for 7 to 11 cycles. In TCRdb, the 5' RACE reads were re-called with MiXCR into one record per CDR3 protein. The sample holds about 1.8 million distinct CDR3 sequences, 40% to 55% seen once. The sample was blood. These TCRs come from a woman in her thirties or forties in good health.

This clonotype was counted a few times. This sequence joins TRBV25-1 and TRBJ2-1; tentatively, D is TRBD2 (7 bases). The germline gives CDR1 MGHDK, CDR2 SYGVNS. The CDR3 consists of 16 residues. Trimming removed 1 base from V and 4 bases from J, with 14 bases in between. The CDR3 nucleotides read TGTGCCAGCAGTGAATCCGGGGGGCGACAATACAATGAGCAGTTCTTC. It specifies CASSESGGRQYNEQFF.

This clonotype is a singleton in its sample. The rearrangement links TRBV7-2 to TRBJ2-7; 7 positions agree with TRBD2. V lost 0 bases, J lost 0 bases, and 5 bases stayed unmatched. Germline V CDR1 and CDR2: SGHTA, FQGNSA. This CDR3 has 16 amino acids. The CDR3 sequence is CASSLAGGALSYEQYF. In nucleotides, the CDR3 is TGTGCCAGCAGCTTAGCGGGAGGGGCCCTCTCCTACGAGCAGTACTTC.

This sequence joins TRBV6-5 and TRBJ2-1; D may correspond to TRBD1 or TRBD2 (6 bases each). V lost 5 bases and J 7 bases, leaving 18 bases between the germline ends. CDR1 is MNHEY and CDR2 is SVGAGI in the germline V gene. This CDR3 region has 15 residues. Written as DNA, the CDR3 is TGTGCCAGCAGTGGGGACCCGGGGGCACAAAATGAGCAGTTCTTC. Protein: CASSGDPGAQNEQFF.

Comment on this clonotype: The junction and the germline gene differ at one end; a read error may be behind it. The chain links TRBV6-1 to TRBJ2-1; 9 bases agree with TRBD1. This CDR3 is built from 15 residues. The germline V gene encodes CDR1 MNHNS and CDR2 SASEGT. The CDR3 sequence: CASSPGQGQENVQFF. In nucleotides, the CDR3 is TGTGCCAGCAGTCCAGGACAGGGGCAGGAAAATGTGCAGTTCTTC.

The chain recombines TRBV28 with TRBJ2-3, with 8 positions matching TRBD2. CDR3 size: 17 residues. Trimming removed 2 bases from V and 3 bases from J; junction bases left unmatched: 10. The germline V gene encodes CDR1 MDHEN and CDR2 SYDVKM. This CDR3 is CASSLKWRGVQTDTQYF. The CDR3 coding sequence is TGTGCCAGCAGTTTAAAGTGGCGGGGGGTACAAACAGATACGCAGTATTTT.

The rearrangement links TRBV7-9 to TRBJ2-7; 9 nucleotides align to TRBD1. Trimming took 6 bases from V and 4 from J; bases not matched to a gene: 13. CDR1 and CDR2 (germline): SEHNR, FQNEAQ (reference sequence). This CDR3 comprises 16 residues. The CDR3 nucleotides are TGTGCCAGCAGATCCTTCCCGGGACAGGGTGGATACGAGCAGTACTTC. Protein: CASRSFPGQGGYEQYF.

In its sample, this clonotype was seen a few times. The chain has TRBV7-9 and TRBJ2-7; 7 bases are a match to TRBD2. This CDR3 is built from 14 residues. Losses at the gene ends were 5 bases for V and 3 bases for J; bases not matched to a gene: 7. Germline CDR1 SEHNR, CDR2 FQNEAQ (reference sequence). This chain's CDR3 is CASSTSGDLYEQYF. The DNA of the CDR3 is TGTGCCAGCAGCACGAGCGGGGACCTCTACGAGCAGTACTTC.

The chain has TRBV9 and TRBJ1-2, with TRBD1 matching over 7 bases. V gave up 4 bases and J gave up 2 bases; unmatched junction bases: 8. Germline V lookup: CDR1 SGDLS, CDR2 YYNGEE. The CDR3 has 15 amino acids. The CDR3 reads CASSLTGTDNYGYTF. The CDR3 nucleotides read TGTGCCAGCAGCCTAACCGGGACAGACAACTATGGCTACACCTTC.

The rearrangement uses TRBV30 and TRBJ2-7; D uncertain. The length of the CDR3 is 14 residues. Germline V gives CDR1 GTSNPN, CDR2 SVGIG (reference sequence). V lost 3 bases and J 0 bases, leaving 12 bases between the germline ends. The CDR3 sequence is CAWRKAASSYEQYF. CDR3 in DNA: TGTGCCTGGAGGAAGGCGGCTAGCTCCTACGAGCAGTACTTC.

The chain has TRBV5-1 and TRBJ2-3; D is unresolved. V lost 0 bases and J 4 bases, leaving 21 bases between the germline ends. This CDR3 is built from 18 residues. CDR1 and CDR2 (germline): SGHRS, YFSETQ. The chain's CDR3 is CASSLGGMWLPKPDTQYF. CDR3 nucleotides: TGCGCCAGCAGCTTGGGTGGTATGTGGCTACCTAAGCCAGATACGCAGTATTTT.

The rearrangement joins TRBV28 to TRBJ2-1; TRBD2 is a possible D gene (6 bases). The V and J ends lost 5 bases and 8 bases respectively, with 10 bases between them. CDR3 length: 12 amino acids. Germline assignment: CDR1 MDHEN and CDR2 SYDVKM. The CDR3 DNA is TGTGCCAGCAGTGGGGGGTCGGATGAGCAGTTCTTC. This translates into CASSGGSDEQFF.

V and J are TRBV29-1 and TRBJ2-3, with D unresolved. V was trimmed by 4 bases and J by 0 bases, leaving 17 bases between them. The germline V gene encodes CDR1 SQVTM and CDR2 ANQGSEA. The CDR3 length is 16 residues. The CDR3 reads CSVVLFGRPSTDTQYF. The DNA of the CDR3 is TGCAGCGTTGTTCTCTTCGGCAGGCCAAGCACAGATACGCAGTATTTT.

Only a few counts were recorded for this clonotype. The chain has TRBV9 and TRBJ1-2; 10 bases are a match to TRBD1. The CDR3 length is 16 residues. V was pared by 3 bases and J by 4 bases, with 9 bases of the junction left unmatched. Germline values: CDR1 SGDLS, CDR2 YYNGEE. DNA for the CDR3: TGTGCCAGCAGCGAGACCGGGACAGGGGCTGTCTATGGCTACACCTTC. It codes for CASSETGTGAVYGYTF.

The chain couples TRBV7-2 to TRBJ1-2; D is uncertain. The germline gives CDR1 SGHTA, CDR2 FQGNSA. The CDR3 runs to 14 residues. Trimming removed 1 base at V and 7 bases at J, with 13 bases between. The DNA for the CDR3 is TGTGCCAGCAGCTTAGAGCGGGAGGAGGGTGGCTACACCTTC. Its translation is CASSLEREEGGYTF. The full variable domain, its missing parts supplied by reference TRBV7-2 and TRBJ1-2, is GAGVSQSPSNKVTEKGKDVELRCDPISGHTALYWYRQSLGQGLEFLIYFQGNSAPDKSGLPSDRFSAERTGGSVSTLTIQRTQQEDSAVYLCASSLEREEGGYTFGSGTRLTVV.

This clonotype was found a few times. The chain employs TRBV7-9 and TRBJ2-5; 12 nucleotides match TRBD1. This CDR3 is built from 15 residues. V trimming: 5 bases; J trimming: 11 bases; junction bases outside the gene matches: 12. Germline CDR1 is SEHNR and CDR2 is FQNEAQ (reference sequence). The CDR3 loop is CASSTGDRGHQEQYF. The CDR3 coding sequence is TGTGCCAGCAGCACAGGGGACAGGGGGCATCAAGAGCAGTACTTC.

This chain joins TRBV18 and TRBJ1-6; a possible D gene is TRBD1 (6 bases). The length of the CDR3 is 11 residues. Deletions cut 5 bases from V and 15 bases from J, with 11 bases between. Germline CDR1 KGHSH, CDR2 LQKENI. CDR3: CASSFGQNLHF. In nucleotides, the CDR3 is TGTGCCAGCTCATTTGGACAGAACCTCCACTTT.

The rearrangement uses TRBV6-2 or TRBV6-3 and TRBJ2-1, with D maybe TRBD2 (6 bases). Trimming stripped 6 bases from V and 3 bases from J, with 15 bases between. The CDR3 has 15 amino acids. Germline V gene sequence: CDR1 MNHEY, CDR2 SVGEGT. CDR3 DNA: TGTGCCAGCAGCCAGGAGGGACGTATCTACAATGAGCAGTTCTTC. Translating it yields CASSQEGRIYNEQFF.

The chain recombines TRBV12-3 or TRBV12-4 with TRBJ2-3, with 8 bases aligning to TRBD2. V was pared by 4 bases and J by 3 bases, with 9 bases of the junction left unmatched. The CDR3 length is 16 residues. The CDR3 loop reads CASSYYSGGATDTQYF. The CDR3 nucleotides are TGTGCCAGCAGTTATTACAGCGGGGGAGCTACAGATACGCAGTATTTT.

The rearrangement links TRBV4-3 to TRBJ2-4, with D perhaps given as TRBD1 or TRBD2 (5 bases each). Germline V gene sequence: CDR1 LGHNA, CDR2 YSLEER. The CDR3 runs 19 residues. V shed 6 bases and J shed 0 bases, with 24 bases lying between them. CDR3 residues: CASSQSGGAGILAKNIQYF. CDR3 nucleotide sequence: TGCGCCAGCAGTCAATCTGGGGGAGCAGGGATCTTAGCCAAAAACATTCAGTACTTC.

In this sample, this clonotype turned up a few times. The CDR3 coding sequence is TGTGCCAGCAGTTACCCCGGGACAGGGTTCGGCTACACCTTC. It codes for CASSYPGTGFGYTF. This chain links TRBV6-5 with TRBJ1-2; the match to TRBD1 covers 9 bases. V trimming: 2 bases; J trimming: 8 bases; junction bases outside the gene matches: 6. This CDR3 contains 14 residues. The germline gives CDR1 MNHEY, CDR2 SVGAGI.

This clonotype was observed a handful of times. The rearrangement uses TRBV11-2 and TRBJ2-4; 8 nucleotides line up with TRBD2. Gene TRBJ2-7 matches the end of the DNA better, so the J call may be wrong. The germline gives CDR1 SGHAT, CDR2 FQNNGV. This CDR3 is built from 15 residues. CDR3 sequence (DNA): TGTGCCAGCAGGTACGCCGGGACTAGTAGGAACGAGCAGTACTTC. Its translation: CASRYAGTSRNEQYF.

The rearrangement links TRBV6-5 to TRBJ2-7; 7 nucleotides match TRBD1. V lost 6 bases and J lost 2; bases outside the gene matches: 10. Germline CDR1 is MNHEY and CDR2 is SVGAGI. CDR3 size: 15 residues. Here the CDR3 reads CASSTDHRGTYEQYF. The CDR3 nucleotides read TGTGCCAGCAGCACCGACCACAGGGGCACCTACGAGCAGTACTTC.

The CDR3 spells CASSPGGENIQYF. The CDR3 DNA reads as TGTGCCAGCAGCCCAGGGGGGGAAAACATTCAGTACTTC. The chain uses TRBV7-9 and TRBJ2-4; D is tentatively TRBD1 or TRBD2 (7 bases each). CDR3 size: 13 residues. Germline CDR1 is SEHNR and CDR2 is FQNEAQ (reference sequence). Trimming pared 5 bases from V and 5 bases from J, leaving 10 bases between.

This clonotype came up a few times. The V and J genes are TRBV10-3 and TRBJ2-1; tentatively, D is TRBD1 or TRBD2 (5 bases each). Germline V lookup: CDR1 ENHRY, CDR2 SYGVKD. Trimming left V 5 bases short and J 6 bases short, with 14 bases between. This CDR3 is 14 amino acids long. The CDR3 DNA sequence: TGTGCCATCAGTCCCGGGATAGGGGTCAATGAGCAGTTCTTC. Encoded protein: CAISPGIGVNEQFF.

The chain combines TRBV5-4 with TRBJ2-3; tentatively, D is TRBD1 or TRBD2 (5 bases each). Germline CDR1 and CDR2: SGHNT and YYREEE (reference sequence). Trimming cost V 4 bases and J 1 base, with 19 bases left between them. The CDR3 has 17 amino acids. CDR3 DNA: TGTGCCAGCAGCGTATTTCTTGGGGGTTCTGGCACAGATACGCAGTATTTT. Amino acids: CASSVFLGGSGTDTQYF.

This rearrangement joins TRBV11-2 to TRBJ2-7, with D tentatively TRBD1 or TRBD2 (5 bases each). V lost 5 bases to trimming and J lost 7 bases, with 12 bases between them. Germline V gene data show CDR1 as SGHAT and CDR2 as FQNNGV. This CDR3 has 12 amino acids. The CDR3 nucleotides read TGTGCCAGCAGCACCGGGGCCGGTGAGCAGTACTTC. Residues: CASSTGAGEQYF.

This clonotype was counted only a few times. The gene calls are TRBV6-2 or TRBV6-3 and TRBJ2-1; D is possibly TRBD1 (5 bases). With 2 bases removed from V and 4 bases from J, the gap between germline ends came to 9 bases. This CDR3 region has 14 residues. Germline CDR1 reads MNHEY; CDR2 reads SVGEGT. The DNA of the CDR3 is TGTGCCAGCAGTTACGGGGCGGAGTACAATGAGCAGTTCTTC. This encodes CASSYGAEYNEQFF.

The chain combines TRBV12-3 or TRBV12-4 with TRBJ2-7; 7 nucleotides line up with TRBD2. Trimming removed 6 bases from V and 1 base from J; junction bases left unmatched: 9. This CDR3 region has 15 residues. The CDR3 here is CASRIGEGISYEQYF. CDR3 nucleotide sequence: TGTGCCAGCAGGATCGGGGAGGGGATATCCTACGAGCAGTACTTC.

This chain connects TRBV28 to TRBJ1-2; TRBD1 is a possible D gene (6 bases). Trimming took off 5 bases at V and 4 bases at J, with 23 bases between the two ends. The CDR3 runs 17 residues. Germline V gene sequence: CDR1 MDHEN, CDR2 SYDVKM. Written as DNA, the CDR3 is TGTGCCAGCAGTCCTACGGGCAGGGGCGGCTCGAGCTATGGCTACACCTTC. Its translation: CASSPTGRGGSSYGYTF.

Remarks on this clonotype: The junction differs from germline at one of its ends, possibly a read error. V and J are TRBV4-1 and TRBJ2-7; 9 bases map to TRBD1. In germline, CDR1 is MGHRA, CDR2 YSYEKL. The CDR3 runs to 16 residues. The CDR3 sequence: CASNQVDVGQGYEQYF. Here the CDR3 DNA reads TGCGCCAGCAACCAAGTAGACGTGGGACAGGGATACGAGCAGTACTTC.